This is a list of T cell receptor beta chains from one sample in a study of T cell repertoires in cytomegalovirus infection. In TCRdb, the reads were re-called with MiXCR into one record per CDR3 protein. The table includes about 260,000 distinct CDR3 sequences, approximately 13% detected once. What was sequenced was PBMCs. Receptor source: a human donor in good health (CMV status not recorded). Some clones in this sample may be carry-over from other donors' samples. CDR3s include the opening cysteine and the closing phenylalanine or tryptophan. D genes are given only for firm matches. Expanded clones get a size class; other rows say once, few or many, or leave the size out.

TRBJ1-2,NA,TRBV6-6,many,CASSYSPQFGVPNYGYTF,TGTGCCAGCAGTTACTCCCCACAGTTCGGAGTCCCTAACTATGGCTACACCTTC
TRBJ2-3,NA,TRBV19,few,CASTHRGTDTQYF,TGTGCCAGTACCCACCGGGGGACAGATACGCAGTATTTT
TRBJ1-1,NA,TRBV25-1,many,CASSEVTEAFF,TGTGCCAGCAGTGAGGTCACTGAAGCTTTCTTT
TRBJ1-2,NA,TRBV7-9,NA,CASSPVLQDGITF,TGTGCCAGCAGCCCGGTTCTCCAGGATGGGATTACCTTC
TRBJ2-5,NA,TRBV7-9,NA,CASSLGDSKGETQYF,TGTGCCAGCAGCTTAGGGGACTCTAAGGGAGAGACCCAGTACTTC
TRBJ2-1,NA,TRBV2,NA,CASTLLAQSYNEQFF,TGTGCCAGCACTTTACTTGCTCAATCCTACAATGAGCAGTTCTTC
TRBJ1-4,TRBD1,TRBV12-5,NA,CASGTPRTGLNEKLFF,TGTGCTAGTGGGACTCCTCGGACAGGATTAAATGAAAAACTGTTTTTT
TRBJ2-3,TRBD2,TRBV7-8,NA,CASSLVSSGSLDTQYF,TGTGCCAGCAGCTTAGTATCTAGCGGAAGTTTAGATACGCAGTATTTT
TRBJ2-3,TRBD2,TRBV7-6,many,CASSRLASSSGGTDTQYF,TGTGCCAGCAGCCGCTTAGCCTCCTCAAGCGGGGGAACAGATACGCAGTATTTT
TRBJ2-5,TRBD1,TRBV11-1,few,CASSRDRWGQETQYF,TGTGCCAGCAGTCGGGACAGGTGGGGGCAAGAGACCCAGTACTTC
TRBJ1-2,NA,TRBV10-2,NA,CASRGSTGSRDYGYTF,TGCGCCAGCAGGGGGTCGACAGGATCGCGTGACTATGGCTACACCTTC
TRBJ2-1,TRBD2,TRBV20-1,once,CSARPGTSGRNEQFF,TGCAGTGCTAGGCCCGGGACTAGCGGGCGGAATGAGCAGTTCTTC
TRBJ2-1,TRBD2,TRBV10-3,NA,CAISESGLAGANEQFF,TGTGCCATCAGTGAGTCCGGCCTAGCGGGAGCCAATGAGCAGTTCTTC
TRBJ1-2,NA,TRBV27,many,CASSSLRDPMSYTF,TGTGCCAGCAGTTCCCTTAGGGATCCAATGAGCTACACCTTC
TRBJ2-1,TRBD2,TRBV5-4,NA,CATQRAGGSSYNEQFF,TGTGCCACACAGAGGGCGGGGGGAAGCTCCTACAATGAGCAGTTCTTC
TRBJ1-1,NA,TRBV12-3/TRBV12-4,many,CASRGSFGTEAFF,TGTGCCAGCAGGGGATCATTCGGGACTGAAGCTTTCTTT
TRBJ1-5,TRBD1,TRBV20-1,few,CSAKTGGGYYNQPQHF,TGCAGTGCTAAGACAGGGGGCGGATACTACAATCAGCCCCAGCATTTT
TRBJ1-1,NA,TRBV5-6,few,CASSLSGWGAYTEAFF,TGTGCCAGCAGCTTGAGTGGTTGGGGGGCTTACACTGAAGCTTTCTTT
TRBJ1-2,NA,TRBV6-2/TRBV6-3,few,CASSYSGQGGYTF,TGTGCCAGCAGTTACTCGGGGCAGGGGGGCTACACCTTC
TRBJ2-3,NA,TRBV12-3/TRBV12-4,few,CASTSMADTQYF,TGTGCCAGCACCTCCATGGCAGATACGCAGTATTTT
TRBJ1-4,NA,TRBV7-2,many,CASSPSLTEKLFF,TGTGCCAGCAGCCCCAGTCTTACTGAAAAACTGTTTTTT
TRBJ1-1,NA,TRBV28,NA,CASGQPNTEAFF,TGTGCCAGCGGGCAGCCGAACACTGAAGCTTTCTTT
TRBJ2-7,TRBD2,TRBV10-3,few,CAIIATARELYEQYF,TGTGCCATCATCGCCACGGCGCGGGAGTTATACGAGCAGTACTTC
TRBJ2-4,NA,TRBV20-1,few,CSARPGLRLNIQYF,TGCAGTGCTAGGCCCGGACTACGGTTGAACATTCAGTACTTC
TRBJ1-5,NA,TRBV28,NA,CASKGVNQPQHF,TGTGCCAGCAAGGGGGTTAATCAGCCCCAGCATTTT
TRBJ2-6,NA,TRBV7-2,many,CASSKDGTLLSSGANVLTF,TGTGCCAGCAGCAAAGACGGGACTCTTCTTAGCTCTGGGGCCAACGTCCTGACTTTC
TRBJ2-3,NA,TRBV20-1,few,CSAYGRGTDTQYF,TGCAGTGCTTACGGGAGAGGGACAGATACGCAGTATTTT
TRBJ1-1,NA,TRBV7-2,many,CASSLLTGIGTEAFF,TGTGCCAGCAGCTTACTTACAGGGATAGGCACTGAAGCTTTCTTT
TRBJ2-4,TRBD2,TRBV20-1,few,CSALDGRENIQYF,TGCAGTGCTCTTGACGGGAGGGAAAACATTCAGTACTTC
TRBJ2-2,NA,TRBV5-5,many,CASSLETDFNTGELFF,TGTGCCAGCAGCTTGGAAACAGACTTTAACACCGGGGAGCTGTTTTTT
TRBJ2-2,NA,TRBV20-1,once,CSAIYVGGTGELFF,TGCAGTGCTATATACGTGGGGGGAACCGGGGAGCTGTTTTTT
TRBJ1-1,NA,TRBV20-1,NA,CSAKGGTEAFF,TGCAGTGCTAAGGGGGGGACTGAAGCTTTCTTT
TRBJ1-1,NA,TRBV7-9,NA,CASRQGFNTEAFF,TGTGCCAGCAGGCAGGGGTTTAACACTGAAGCTTTCTTT
TRBJ2-2,NA,TRBV19,NA,CASTTDDRPSLFF,TGTGCCAGTACCACCGACGACAGGCCGTCACTGTTTTTT
TRBJ2-1,TRBD2,TRBV19,many,CASSIAGGRYEQFF,TGTGCCAGTAGTATAGCGGGAGGTCGGTATGAGCAGTTCTTC
TRBJ2-5,NA,TRBV20-1,NA,CSARGAVRTPGETQYF,TGCAGTGCTAGAGGGGCTGTAAGGACACCCGGAGAGACCCAGTACTTC
TRBJ2-3,NA,TRBV5-4,NA,CASSLQTGIGTDTQYF,TGTGCCAGCAGCTTGCAGACAGGCATTGGGACAGATACGCAGTATTTT
TRBJ2-1,TRBD1,TRBV5-1,NA,CASSLVGQGSYNEQFF,TGCGCCAGCAGCTTGGTGGGACAGGGGTCCTACAATGAGCAGTTCTTC
TRBJ2-2,NA,TRBV15,NA,CATSRAYQGELFF,TGTGCCACCAGCAGAGCCTATCAGGGGGAGCTGTTTTTT
TRBJ2-3,TRBD2,TRBV20-1,few,CSAHHVSGRAPDTQYF,TGCAGTGCTCACCACGTGAGCGGGAGGGCCCCAGATACGCAGTATTTT
TRBJ2-2,NA,TRBV20-1,NA,CSATTRTGRDGELFF,TGCAGTGCTACGACCCGGACAGGGAGGGACGGGGAGCTGTTTTTT
TRBJ2-3,TRBD1,TRBV19,NA,CASSTDRDPTDTQYF,TGTGCCAGTAGTACGGACAGGGATCCCACAGATACGCAGTATTTT
TRBJ1-2,NA,TRBV7-3,NA,CASSFTRGSYGYTF,TGTGCCAGCAGCTTCACCAGGGGAAGCTATGGCTACACCTTC
TRBJ1-2,NA,TRBV25-1,NA,CASSDDGYTF,TGTGCCAGCAGTGACGATGGCTACACCTTC
TRBJ2-6,TRBD2,TRBV7-6,many,CASSPPRTSGRPPGANVLTF,TGTGCCAGCAGCCCCCCTCGGACTAGCGGGAGGCCCCCTGGGGCCAACGTCCTGACTTTC